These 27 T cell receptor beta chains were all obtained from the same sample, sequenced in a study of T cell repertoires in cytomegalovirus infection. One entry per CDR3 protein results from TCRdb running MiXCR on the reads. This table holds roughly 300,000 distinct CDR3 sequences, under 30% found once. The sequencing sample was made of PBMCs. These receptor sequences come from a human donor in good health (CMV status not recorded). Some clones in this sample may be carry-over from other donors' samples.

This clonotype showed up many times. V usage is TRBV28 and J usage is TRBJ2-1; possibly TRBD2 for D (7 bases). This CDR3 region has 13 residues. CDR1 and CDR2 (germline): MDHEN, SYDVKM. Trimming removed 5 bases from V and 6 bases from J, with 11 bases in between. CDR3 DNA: TGTGCCAGCAGTGGAAGGGGGGGCAATGAGCAGTTCTTC. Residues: CASSGRGGNEQFF.

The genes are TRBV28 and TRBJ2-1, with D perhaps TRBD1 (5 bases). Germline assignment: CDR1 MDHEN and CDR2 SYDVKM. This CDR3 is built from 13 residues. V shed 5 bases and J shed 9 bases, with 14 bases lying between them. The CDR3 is CASSIQGQVEQFF. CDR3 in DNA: TGTGCCAGCAGTATTCAGGGTCAGGTTGAGCAGTTCTTC.

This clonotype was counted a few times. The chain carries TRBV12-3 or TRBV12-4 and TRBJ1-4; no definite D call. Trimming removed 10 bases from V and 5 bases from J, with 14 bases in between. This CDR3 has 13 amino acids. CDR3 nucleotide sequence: TGTGCCATCCGACACCGAAAAAATGAAAAACTGTTTTTT. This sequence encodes CAIRHRKNEKLFF.

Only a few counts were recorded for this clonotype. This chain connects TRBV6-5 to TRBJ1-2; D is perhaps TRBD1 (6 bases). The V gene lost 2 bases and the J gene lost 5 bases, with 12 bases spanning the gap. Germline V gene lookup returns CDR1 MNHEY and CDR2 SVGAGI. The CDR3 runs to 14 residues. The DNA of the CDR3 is TGTGCCAGCAGTTACAACAGGGAGGAGTATGGCTACACCTTC. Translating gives CASSYNREEYGYTF.

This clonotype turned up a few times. The CDR3, as DNA: TGCGCCAGCAGCCCGGGTAGGACAGGGAGCAATCAGCCCCAGCATTTT. It is translated as CASSPGRTGSNQPQHF. V gene TRBV5-1 combines with J gene TRBJ1-5; TRBD1 aligns across 8 bases. This CDR3 contains 16 residues. Germline CDR1 and CDR2: SGHRS and YFSETQ. Trimming at V came to 4 bases and at J to 1 base, leaving 7 bases not matched to a gene.

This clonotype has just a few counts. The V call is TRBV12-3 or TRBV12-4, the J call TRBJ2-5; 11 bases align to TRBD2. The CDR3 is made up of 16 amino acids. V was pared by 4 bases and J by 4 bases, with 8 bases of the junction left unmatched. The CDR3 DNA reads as TGTGCCAGCAGTTCCCGGGTAGCGGGAGGGGGAGAGACCCAGTACTTC. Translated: CASSSRVAGGGETQYF.

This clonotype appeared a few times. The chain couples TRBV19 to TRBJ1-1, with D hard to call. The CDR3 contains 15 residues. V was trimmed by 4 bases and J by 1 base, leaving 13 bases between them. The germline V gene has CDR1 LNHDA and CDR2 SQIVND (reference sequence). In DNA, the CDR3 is TGTGCCAGTAGTAAAATGGTGACGGGGAACACTGAAGCTTTCTTT. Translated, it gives CASSKMVTGNTEAFF.

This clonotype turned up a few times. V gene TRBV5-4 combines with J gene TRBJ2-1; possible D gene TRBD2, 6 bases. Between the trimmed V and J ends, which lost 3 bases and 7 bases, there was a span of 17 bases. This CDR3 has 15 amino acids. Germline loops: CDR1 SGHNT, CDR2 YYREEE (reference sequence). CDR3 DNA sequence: TGTGCCAGCAGCTCGACCAACAGACTAGTTAATGAGCAGTTCTTC. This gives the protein CASSSTNRLVNEQFF.

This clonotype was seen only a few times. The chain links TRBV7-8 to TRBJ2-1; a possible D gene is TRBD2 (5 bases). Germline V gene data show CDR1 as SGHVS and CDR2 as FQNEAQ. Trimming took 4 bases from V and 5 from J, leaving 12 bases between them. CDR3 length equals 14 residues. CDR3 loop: CASSSLGLDNEQFF. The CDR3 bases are TGTGCCAGCAGCTCCTTAGGACTCGACAATGAGCAGTTCTTC.

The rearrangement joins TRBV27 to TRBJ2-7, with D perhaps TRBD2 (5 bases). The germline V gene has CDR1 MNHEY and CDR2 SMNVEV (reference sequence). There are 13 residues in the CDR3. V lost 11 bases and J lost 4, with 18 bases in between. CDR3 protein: CAGSLARRYEQYF. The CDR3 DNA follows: TGTGCCGGTTCTCTCGCCAGGAGGTACGAGCAGTACTTC.

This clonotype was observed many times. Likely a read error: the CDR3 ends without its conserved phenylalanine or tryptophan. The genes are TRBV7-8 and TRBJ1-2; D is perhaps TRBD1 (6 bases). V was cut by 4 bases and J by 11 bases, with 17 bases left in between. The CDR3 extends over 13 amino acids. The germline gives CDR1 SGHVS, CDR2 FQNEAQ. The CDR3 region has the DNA TGTGCCAGCAGCTCGAACAGGGCTGGGGGGTACACCTTA. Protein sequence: CASSSNRAGGYTL.

The CDR3 DNA reads TGTGCCAGCGGAGGATGGGAGACCCAGTACTTC. This encodes CASGGWETQYF. The chain couples TRBV28 to TRBJ2-5, with D perhaps TRBD2 (5 bases). Looked up from germline, CDR1 is MDHEN and CDR2 is SYDVKM. V was shortened by 8 bases and J by 5 bases, with 9 bases between the two germline ends. This CDR3 contains 11 residues.

The CDR3 region is CAIGRSSEQETQYF. Here the CDR3 DNA reads TGTGCCATCGGGAGATCTAGCGAGCAAGAGACCCAGTACTTC. This chain joins TRBV10-3 and TRBJ2-5, with a weak D call TRBD2 (6 bases). CDR3 length equals 14 residues. The V gene lost 8 bases and the J gene lost 2 bases, with 15 bases spanning the gap. Germline-derived CDR1 and CDR2 are ENHRY and SYGVKD.

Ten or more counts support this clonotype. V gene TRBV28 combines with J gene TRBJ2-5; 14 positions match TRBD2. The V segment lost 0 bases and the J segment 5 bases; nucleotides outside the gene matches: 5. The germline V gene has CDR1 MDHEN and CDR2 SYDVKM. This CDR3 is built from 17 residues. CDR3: CASSLWTSGGAEETQYF. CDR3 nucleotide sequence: TGTGCCAGCAGTTTATGGACTAGCGGGGGGGCCGAGGAGACCCAGTACTTC.

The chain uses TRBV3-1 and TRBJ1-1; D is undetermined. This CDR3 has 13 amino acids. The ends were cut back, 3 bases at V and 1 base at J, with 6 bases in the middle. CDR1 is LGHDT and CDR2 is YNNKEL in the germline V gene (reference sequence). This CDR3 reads CASSHLRNTEAFF. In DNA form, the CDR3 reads TGTGCCAGCAGCCATCTCAGGAACACTGAAGCTTTCTTT.

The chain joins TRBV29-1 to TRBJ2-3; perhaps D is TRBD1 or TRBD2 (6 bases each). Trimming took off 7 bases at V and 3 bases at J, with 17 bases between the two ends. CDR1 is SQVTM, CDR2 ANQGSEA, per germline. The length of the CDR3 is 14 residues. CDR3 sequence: CSARSGASTDTQYF. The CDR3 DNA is TGCAGCGCTAGATCGGGGGCATCAACAGATACGCAGTATTTT.

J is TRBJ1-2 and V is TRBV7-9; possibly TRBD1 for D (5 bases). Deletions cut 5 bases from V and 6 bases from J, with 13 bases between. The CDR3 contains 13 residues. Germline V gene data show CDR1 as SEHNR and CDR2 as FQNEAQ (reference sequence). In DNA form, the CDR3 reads TGTGCCAGCAGCCCCAGGGACTGGGATGGCTACACCTTC. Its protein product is CASSPRDWDGYTF. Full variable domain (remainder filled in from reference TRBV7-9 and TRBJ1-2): DTGVSQNPRHKITKRGQNVTFRCDPISEHNRLYWYRQTLGQGPEFLTYFQNEAQLEKSRLLSDRFSAERPKGSFSTLEIQRTEQGDSAMYLCASSPRDWDGYTFGSGTRLTVV.

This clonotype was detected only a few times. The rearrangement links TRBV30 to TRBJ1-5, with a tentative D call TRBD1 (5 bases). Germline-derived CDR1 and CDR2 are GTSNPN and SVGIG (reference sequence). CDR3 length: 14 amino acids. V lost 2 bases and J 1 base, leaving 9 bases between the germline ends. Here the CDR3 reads CAWSRQGSNQPQHF. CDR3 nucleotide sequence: TGTGCCTGGAGTCGCCAGGGAAGCAATCAGCCCCAGCATTTT.

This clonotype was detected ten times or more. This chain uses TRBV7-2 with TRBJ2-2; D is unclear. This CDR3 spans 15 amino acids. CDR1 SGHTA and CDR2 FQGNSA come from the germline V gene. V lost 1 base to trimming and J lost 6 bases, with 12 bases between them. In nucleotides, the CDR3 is TGTGCCAGCAGCTTAGTTGGGCTTGGGGCCGGGGAGCTGTTTTTT. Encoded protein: CASSLVGLGAGELFF.

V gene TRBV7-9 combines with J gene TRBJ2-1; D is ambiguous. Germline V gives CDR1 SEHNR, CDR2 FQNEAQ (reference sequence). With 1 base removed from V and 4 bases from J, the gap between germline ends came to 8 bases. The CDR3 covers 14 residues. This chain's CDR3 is CASSLGNEYNEQFF. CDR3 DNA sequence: TGTGCCAGCAGCTTAGGCAATGAGTACAATGAGCAGTTCTTC.

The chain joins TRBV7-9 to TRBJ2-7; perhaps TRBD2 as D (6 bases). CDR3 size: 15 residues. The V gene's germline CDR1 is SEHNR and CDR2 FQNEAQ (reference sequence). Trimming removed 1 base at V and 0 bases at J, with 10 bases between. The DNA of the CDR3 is TGTGCCAGCAGCTTAGGTGGGACTTTCTCCTACGAGCAGTACGTC. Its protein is CASSLGGTFSYEQYV.

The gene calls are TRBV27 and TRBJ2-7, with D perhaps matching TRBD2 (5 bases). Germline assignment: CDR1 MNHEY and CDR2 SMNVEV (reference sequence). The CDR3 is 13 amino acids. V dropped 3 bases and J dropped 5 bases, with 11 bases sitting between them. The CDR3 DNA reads TGTGCCAGCAGTTTTCTACCCGGGGACGAGCAGTACTTC. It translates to CASSFLPGDEQYF.

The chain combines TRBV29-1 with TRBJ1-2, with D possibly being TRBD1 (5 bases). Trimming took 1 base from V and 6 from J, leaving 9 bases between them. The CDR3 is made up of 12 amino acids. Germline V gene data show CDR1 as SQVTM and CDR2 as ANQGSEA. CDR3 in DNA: TGCAGCGTTGAAGGGCAGGGCCATGGCTACACCTTC. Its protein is CSVEGQGHGYTF.

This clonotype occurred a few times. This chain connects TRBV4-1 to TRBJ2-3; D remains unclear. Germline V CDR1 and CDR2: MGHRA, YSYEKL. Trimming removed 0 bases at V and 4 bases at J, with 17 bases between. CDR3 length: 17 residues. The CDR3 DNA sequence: TGCGCCAGCAGCCAAGATCAAGTCCTAAAAGGCCCAGATACGCAGTATTTT. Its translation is CASSQDQVLKGPDTQYF.

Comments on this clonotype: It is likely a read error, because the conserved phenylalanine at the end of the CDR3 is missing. CDR3 loop: CASSRQANTEAFL. The CDR3 coding sequence is TGTGCCAGCAGCCGCCAGGCGAACACTGAAGCTTTCTTA. The chain recombines TRBV7-2 with TRBJ1-1; D uncertain. CDR1 SGHTA and CDR2 FQGNSA come from the germline V gene. The CDR3 sequence is 13 residues long. The V and J ends lost 5 bases and 1 base respectively, with 8 bases between them.

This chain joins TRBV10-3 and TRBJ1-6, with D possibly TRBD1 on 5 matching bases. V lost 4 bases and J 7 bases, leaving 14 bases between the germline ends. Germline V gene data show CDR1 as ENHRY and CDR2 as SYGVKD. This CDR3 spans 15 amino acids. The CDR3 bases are TGTGCCATCAGTGCGGGGCAGGCTGCCAATTCACCCCTCCACTTT. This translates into CAISAGQAANSPLHF.

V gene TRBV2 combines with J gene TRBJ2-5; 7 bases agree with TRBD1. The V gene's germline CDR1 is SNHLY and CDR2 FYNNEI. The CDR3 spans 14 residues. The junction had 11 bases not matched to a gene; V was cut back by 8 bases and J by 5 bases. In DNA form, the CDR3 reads TGTGCCAGCGCCCCGGGCCTAGGGGGCGAGACCCAGTACTTC. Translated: CASAPGLGGETQYF.